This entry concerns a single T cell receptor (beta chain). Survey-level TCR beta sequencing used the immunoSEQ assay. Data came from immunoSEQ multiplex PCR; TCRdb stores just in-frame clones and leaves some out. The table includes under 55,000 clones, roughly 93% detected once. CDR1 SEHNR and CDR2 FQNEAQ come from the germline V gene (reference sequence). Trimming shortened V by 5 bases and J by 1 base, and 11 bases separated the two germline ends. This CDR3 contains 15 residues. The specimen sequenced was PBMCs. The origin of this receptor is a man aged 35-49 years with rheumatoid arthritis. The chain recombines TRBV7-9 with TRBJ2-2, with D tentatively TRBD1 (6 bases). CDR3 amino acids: CASSPMTGNTGELFF. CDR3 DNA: TGTGCCAGCAGCCCCATGACAGGGAACACCGGGGAGCTGTTTTTT.